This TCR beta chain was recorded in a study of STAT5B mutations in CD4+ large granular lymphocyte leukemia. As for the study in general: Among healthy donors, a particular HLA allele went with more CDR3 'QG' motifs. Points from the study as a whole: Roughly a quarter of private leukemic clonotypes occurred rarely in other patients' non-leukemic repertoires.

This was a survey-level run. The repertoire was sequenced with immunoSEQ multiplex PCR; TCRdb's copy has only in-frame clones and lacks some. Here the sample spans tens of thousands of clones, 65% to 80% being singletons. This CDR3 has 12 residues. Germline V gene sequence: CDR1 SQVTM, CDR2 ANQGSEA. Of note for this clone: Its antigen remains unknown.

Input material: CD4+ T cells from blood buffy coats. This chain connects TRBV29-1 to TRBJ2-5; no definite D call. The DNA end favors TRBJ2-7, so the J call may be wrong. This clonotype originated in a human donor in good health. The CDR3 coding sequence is TGCAGCGACGCCCAACATCCCTACGAGCAGTACTTC. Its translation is CSDAQHPYEQYF.